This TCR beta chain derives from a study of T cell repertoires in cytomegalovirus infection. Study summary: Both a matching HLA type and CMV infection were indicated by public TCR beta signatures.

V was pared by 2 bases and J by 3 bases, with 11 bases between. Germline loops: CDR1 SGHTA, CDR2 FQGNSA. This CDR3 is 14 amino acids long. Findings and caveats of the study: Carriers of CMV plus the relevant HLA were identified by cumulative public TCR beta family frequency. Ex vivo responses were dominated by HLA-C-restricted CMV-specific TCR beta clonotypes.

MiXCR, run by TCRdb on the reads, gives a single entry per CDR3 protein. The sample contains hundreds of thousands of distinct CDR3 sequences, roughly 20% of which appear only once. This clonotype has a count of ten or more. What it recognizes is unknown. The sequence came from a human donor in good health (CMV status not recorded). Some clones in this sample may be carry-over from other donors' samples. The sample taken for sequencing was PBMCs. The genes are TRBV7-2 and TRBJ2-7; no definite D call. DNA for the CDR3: TGTGCCAGCAGCTTACAGACCCTTGACTACGAGCAGTACTTC. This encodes CASSLQTLDYEQYF.